What follows are 22 T cell receptor beta chains derived from one specimen sequenced in a study of radiation and T cells in renal cell carcinoma (dated by TCRdb to 2020 to 2021). In light of the paper, this sample's time point label describes: tumor resected at nephrectomy. The sample's treatment or condition label is to be understood as: treatment-naive control, cytoreductive nephrectomy. Libraries were made using the immunoSEQ multiplex PCR assay. TCRdb re-hosts the immuneACCESS table, in-frame sequences only. Its copies lack some clones; in the studies checked, an unresolved V gene accounts for under half of them, and the cause for the rest is not known. The sample yields roughly 21,000 clones; around 50% were counted once. In total, the top ten clones hold less than 25% of the sample. The source was tumor tissue, collected from a patient whose treatment was nephrectomy without radiotherapy. Source of these receptors: a human donor with renal cell carcinoma.

This clone was counted between two and nine times. J is TRBJ1-5 and V is TRBV10-2; tentatively, D is TRBD1 (6 bases). Germline V gives CDR1 WSHSY, CDR2 SAAADI. Trimming took 3 bases from V and 3 from J, leaving 15 bases between them. The CDR3 extends over 16 amino acids. CDR3 nucleotide sequence: TGCGCCAGCAGTGATCCGGGGGGCAGCGCCAATCAGCCCCAGCATTTT. Translation: CASSDPGGSANQPQHF.

In regard to this clone: Germline and junction disagree at one end, which may indicate a read error. V usage is TRBV18 and J usage is TRBJ2-3; 9 nucleotides agree with TRBD2. Germline CDR1 is KGHSH and CDR2 is LQKENI. The CDR3 is made up of 17 amino acids. The CDR3 is CATSPGLAGRREDTQYF. CDR3 coding DNA: TGTGCCACCTCACCAGGTCTAGCGGGGCGCCGGGAGGATACGCAGTATTTT.

This sequence joins TRBV5-1 and TRBJ2-3, with TRBD2 matching over 12 bases. V lost 4 bases, J lost 3 bases, and 6 bases stayed unmatched. Germline V gene lookup returns CDR1 SGHRS and CDR2 YFSETQ. This CDR3 is 16 amino acids long. In DNA form, the CDR3 reads TGCGCCAGCAGCCTAGCCCTAGCGGGGGGGACAGATACGCAGTATTTT. Translating gives CASSLALAGGTDTQYF.

This clone was observed many times. The rearrangement joins TRBV30 to TRBJ1-1; D uncertain. Germline V gives CDR1 GTSNPN, CDR2 SVGIG (reference sequence). The CDR3 length is 11 residues. V lost 4 bases, J lost 6 bases, and 9 bases lay in between. Written as DNA, the CDR3 is TGTGCCTGGATGCCAAGGGCTGAAGCTTTCTTT. This encodes CAWMPRAEAFF.

There are a few counts of this clone. This chain joins TRBV18 and TRBJ2-1, with D tentatively TRBD1 (8 bases). The CDR3 is 14 residues long. V was shortened by 2 bases and J by 7 bases, with 12 bases between the two germline ends. Germline V lookup: CDR1 KGHSH, CDR2 LQKENI. This CDR3 is CASSPNRGGNEQFF. Here the CDR3 DNA reads TGTGCCAGCTCACCAAACAGGGGGGGAAATGAGCAGTTCTTC.

This clone was counted a few times. This chain connects TRBV9 to TRBJ1-2, with D unresolved. Germline V gives CDR1 SGDLS, CDR2 YYNGEE. CDR3 length equals 12 residues. V was cut by 5 bases and J by 3 bases, with 8 bases left in between. CDR3 amino acids: CASSEGYYGYTF. The CDR3 region has the DNA TGTGCCAGCAGTGAGGGATACTATGGCTACACCTTC.

The chain has TRBV7-2 and TRBJ2-2; 8 nucleotides align to TRBD1. The CDR3 contains 15 residues. Germline lookup yields CDR1 SGHTA and CDR2 FQGNSA. After removal of 0 bases from V and 7 bases from J, the junction contained 4 bases not matched to a gene. The DNA of the CDR3 is TGTGCCAGCAGCTTAGCACAGGGGGATTTCGGGGAGCTGTTTTTT. Its translation is CASSLAQGDFGELFF.

This clone has just a few counts. This sequence joins TRBV7-6 and TRBJ2-7, with TRBD1 matching over 9 bases. The trim removed 5 bases at V and 0 bases at J, leaving 5 bases unmatched. The CDR3 consists of 15 residues. Germline V lookup: CDR1 SGHVS, CDR2 FNYEAQ. Here the CDR3 reads CASSPRTGDSYEQYF. The CDR3, as DNA: TGTGCCAGCAGCCCCAGGACAGGGGACTCCTACGAGCAGTACTTC.

This clone was observed a few times. The genes are TRBV13 and TRBJ2-2, with D unresolved. V lost 5 bases to trimming and J lost 8 bases, with 6 bases between them. Germline values: CDR1 PRHDT, CDR2 FYEKMQ (reference sequence). This CDR3 contains 11 residues. CDR3 nucleotides: TGTGCCAGCAGCGCGAGGGGGGAGCTGTTTTTT. It encodes CASSARGELFF.

The V gene is TRBV6-6, the J gene TRBJ2-3; D is unclear. The CDR3 runs to 12 residues. The germline CDR1 and CDR2 sequences are MNHNY and SVGAGI (reference sequence). Trimming removed 10 bases at V and 0 bases at J, with 8 bases between. The CDR3 protein is CATDISTDTQYF. The CDR3 DNA reads TGTGCCACCGATATCAGCACAGATACGCAGTATTTT.

The gene calls are TRBV19 and TRBJ2-1; 9 bases align to TRBD2. V lost 4 bases to trimming and J lost 12 bases; unmatched junction nucleotides: 4. CDR1 and CDR2 (germline): LNHDA, SQIVND (reference sequence). The CDR3 is 12 residues long. CDR3 coding DNA: TGTGCCAGTAGTACAAGACTAGCGGCGCAGTTCTTC. It encodes CASSTRLAAQFF.

This chain uses TRBV5-5 with TRBJ2-5; D perhaps matches TRBD2 (6 bases). The CDR3 is 16 amino acids. Between the trimmed V and J ends, which lost 2 bases and 1 base, there was a span of 15 bases. Germline V gene data show CDR1 as SGHKS and CDR2 as YYEKEE (reference sequence). The CDR3 bases are TGTGCCAGCAGCTTAGGTTCGGGGGTCGGCCAAGAGACCCAGTACTTC. Its translation is CASSLGSGVGQETQYF.

This clone was counted ten times or more. The V and J genes are TRBV29-1 and TRBJ1-2, with D possibly being TRBD1 (6 bases). Trimming shortened V by 7 bases and J by 3 bases, and 18 bases separated the two germline ends. The CDR3 runs to 14 residues. From germline, CDR1 is SQVTM and CDR2 ANQGSEA. The CDR3 coding sequence is TGCAGCGCCGAGGGGGAAGTGGGGCACTATGGCTACACCTTC. It encodes CSAEGEVGHYGYTF.

Relative to its sample, this clone is medium-sized. This specimen includes other DNA sequences encoding the same CDR3. The rearrangement joins TRBV18 to TRBJ2-7, with D perhaps TRBD1 or TRBD2 (5 bases each). V shed 3 bases and J shed 0 bases, with 9 bases lying between them. The CDR3 runs 14 residues. Germline V lookup: CDR1 KGHSH, CDR2 LQKENI. The CDR3, as DNA: TGTGCCAGCTCACCCGGGACCTCCTCCTACGAGCAGTACTTC. Translated, it gives CASSPGTSSYEQYF.

The chain recombines TRBV6-6 with TRBJ2-5, with D perhaps being TRBD1 or TRBD2 (5 bases each). V lost 0 bases, J lost 3 bases, and 8 bases lay in between. The CDR3 length is 14 residues. From germline, CDR1 is MNHNY and CDR2 SVGAGI (reference sequence). The CDR3 sequence is CASSYSRGKETQYF. Written as DNA, the CDR3 is TGTGCCAGCAGTTACTCGAGGGGAAAAGAGACCCAGTACTTC.

The J gene is TRBJ1-4, the V gene TRBV18; tentatively, D is TRBD1 (5 bases). Deletions cut 8 bases from V and 8 bases from J, with 18 bases between. Looked up from germline, CDR1 is KGHSH and CDR2 is LQKENI. CDR3 length equals 14 residues. The CDR3 reads CASRTGTGNEKLFF. CDR3 bases: TGTGCCAGCCGAACCGGGACGGGCAACGAAAAACTGTTTTTT. Looking up the rest from reference TRBV18 and TRBJ1-4 gives the full variable domain: NAGVMQNPRHLVRRRGQEARLRCSPMKGHSHVYWYRQLPEEGLKFMVYLQKENIIDESGMPKERFSAEFPKEGPSILRIQQVVRGDSAAYFCASRTGTGNEKLFFGSGTQLSVL.

This clone counts as medium-sized. V is TRBV5-4 and J is TRBJ2-3, with TRBD2 identical over 11 bases. Germline CDR1 SGHNT, CDR2 YYREEE (reference sequence). This CDR3 contains 17 residues. Trimming cost V 1 base and J 0 bases; bases outside gene matches: 4. CDR3 loop: CASSLTSGGLSTDTQYF. CDR3 DNA sequence: TGTGCCAGCAGCTTGACTAGCGGGGGTTTGAGCACAGATACGCAGTATTTT.

The chain combines TRBV30 with TRBJ1-2, with 9 nucleotides matching TRBD1. Germline V gene lookup returns CDR1 GTSNPN and CDR2 SVGIG (reference sequence). V lost 0 bases, J lost 2 bases, and 7 bases stayed unmatched. The CDR3 length is 16 residues. The DNA of the CDR3 is TGTGCCTGGAGTGTACTTGGGACAGGGATCAACTATGGCTACACCTTC. Its translation is CAWSVLGTGINYGYTF. Full variable domain (outside the CDR3, taken from reference TRBV30 and TRBJ1-2): SQTIHQWPATLVQPVGSPLSLECTVEGTSNPNLYWYRQAAGRGLQLLFYSVGIGQISSEVPQNLSASRPQDRQFILSSKKLLLSDSGFYLCAWSVLGTGINYGYTFGSGTRLTVV.

The V gene is TRBV4-3, the J gene TRBJ2-2; D is ambiguous. Germline loops: CDR1 LGHNA, CDR2 YSLEER. V shed 1 base and J shed 9 bases, with 3 bases lying between them. The CDR3 totals 11 residues. The CDR3 nucleotides are TGCGCCAGCAGCCAAGCCAGGGAGCTGTTTTTT. It translates to CASSQARELFF.

The chain couples TRBV11-2 to TRBJ2-7, with D perhaps matching TRBD1 or TRBD2 (7 bases each). Trimming took 0 bases from V and 2 from J, leaving 14 bases between them. Germline CDR1 and CDR2: SGHAT and FQNNGV. This CDR3 contains 16 residues. The DNA for the CDR3 is TGTGCCAGCAGCTTAGACCTGACAGGGAGGGCCTACGAGCAGTACTTC. Amino acid sequence: CASSLDLTGRAYEQYF. Variable domain in full (rest from reference TRBV11-2 and TRBJ2-7): EAGVAQSPRYKIIEKRQSVAFWCNPISGHATLYWYQQILGQGPKLLIQFQNNGVVDDSQLPKDRFSAERLKGVDSTLKIQPAKLEDSAVYLCASSLDLTGRAYEQYFGPGTRLTVT.

This clone came up many times. V usage is TRBV5-1 and J usage is TRBJ2-3; D unclear. Trimming removed 4 bases at V and 1 base at J, with 7 bases between. The CDR3 has 13 residues. Germline V gene data show CDR1 as SGHRS and CDR2 as YFSETQ. DNA of the CDR3: TGCGCCAGCAGCCCCCTCGGCACAGATACGCAGTATTTT. Translating gives CASSPLGTDTQYF.

The chain has TRBV29-1 and TRBJ1-4; a possible D gene is TRBD1 (5 bases). The CDR3 has 14 amino acids. In germline, CDR1 is SQVTM, CDR2 ANQGSEA. V lost 5 bases and J 3 bases, leaving 13 bases between the germline ends. CDR3 DNA sequence: TGCAGCGTTTCACTCAGGGCTTCTAATGAAAAACTGTTTTTT. It translates to CSVSLRASNEKLFF.